This record concerns one T cell receptor beta chain sequence. The antigen remains undetermined. A J-beta primer mix and a sample-barcoded 5' primer were used in a second PCR of roughly 6 to 11 cycles. A single record per CDR3 protein comes from TCRdb applying MiXCR to the 5' RACE reads. Altogether fewer than 600,000 distinct CDR3 sequences are present, about a quarter being singletons, with the ten largest covering 3% to 4.5%. The germline V gene has CDR1 LNHNV and CDR2 YYDKDF (reference sequence). CDR3 length: 14 amino acids. V gave up 11 bases and J gave up 3 bases, with 19 bases separating them. These data come from a study of blood T cells in healthy people across ages. Study findings and constraints: Higher diversity, along with more naive CD4+ cells, distinguished long-lived donors from aged donors.

This same sample was also taken into another study, of T cells of mothers and their children.

The rearrangement links TRBV15 to TRBJ2-5; D is possibly TRBD1 (6 bases). The specimen was blood. The clonotype originates from a boy between 2 and 15 years old in good health. CDR3 bases: TGTGCCGTTCGTGGGGGCAGGCCGGAAGAGACCCAGTACTTC. Translated: CAVRGGRPEETQYF.